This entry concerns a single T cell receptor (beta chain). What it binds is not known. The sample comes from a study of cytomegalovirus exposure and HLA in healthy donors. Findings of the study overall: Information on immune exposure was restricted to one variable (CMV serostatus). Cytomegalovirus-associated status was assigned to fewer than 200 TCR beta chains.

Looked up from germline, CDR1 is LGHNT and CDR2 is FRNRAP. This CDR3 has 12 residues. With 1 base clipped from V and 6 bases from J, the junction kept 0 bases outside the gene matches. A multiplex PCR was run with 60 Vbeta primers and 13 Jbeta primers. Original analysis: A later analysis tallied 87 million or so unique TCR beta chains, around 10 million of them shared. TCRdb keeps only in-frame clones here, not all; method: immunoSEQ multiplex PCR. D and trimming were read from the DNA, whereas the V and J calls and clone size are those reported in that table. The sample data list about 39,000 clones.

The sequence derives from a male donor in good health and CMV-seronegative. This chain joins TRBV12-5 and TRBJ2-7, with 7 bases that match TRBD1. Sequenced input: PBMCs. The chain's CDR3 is CASGLGQGEQYF. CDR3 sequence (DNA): TGTGCTAGTGGTTTGGGACAGGGCGAGCAGTACTTC. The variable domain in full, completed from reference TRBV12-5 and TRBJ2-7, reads DARVTQTPRHKVTEMGQEVTMRCQPILGHNTVFWYRQTMMQGLELLAYFRNRAPLDDSGMPKDRFSAEMPDATLATLKIQPSEPRDSAVYFCASGLGQGEQYFGPGTRLTVT.